Shown below are 2 T cell receptor beta chains from a single sample sequenced in a study of regulatory T cells in long-lasting Graves disease. The time point denotes: newly diagnosed GD, antithyroid drugs for less than 3 months. PBMC RNA was the source of the TCR library. Through Arm-PCR of CDR3 regions and iRepertoire HTBI primers, TCR beta libraries were built. TCRdb called the multiplex PCR reads again in MiXCR, with one record for every CDR3 protein. The sample consists of 300,000 to 400,000 distinct CDR3 sequences, roughly a sixth of them appearing once. These sequences were also reported in another study, on T cells in Graves' hyperthyroidism and ophthalmopathy.

This material consisted of peripheral blood mononuclear cells (PBMCs), taken at new diagnosis, from a patient treated with antithyroid drugs. The receptors here all came from a man in his forties with Graves disease.

In its sample, this clonotype was seen many times. This chain connects TRBV7-3 to TRBJ2-1; a weak D match, TRBD2 (6 bases). The germline V gene has CDR1 SGHTA and CDR2 FQGTGA. V lost 5 bases and J 3 bases, leaving 14 bases between the germline ends. The CDR3 spans 15 residues. DNA for the CDR3: TGTGCCAGCAGCCCTATGGGCGGGGTCTACAATGAGCAGTTCTTC. This sequence encodes CASSPMGGVYNEQFF. Full variable domain (outside the CDR3, taken from reference TRBV7-3 and TRBJ2-1): GAGVSQTPSNKVTEKGKYVELRCDPISGHTALYWYRQSLGQGPEFLIYFQGTGAADDSGLPNDRFFAVRPEGSVSTLKIQRTERGDSAVYLCASSPMGGVYNEQFFGPGTRLTVL.

This clonotype was picked up a small number of times. The chain employs TRBV20-1 and TRBJ2-1; 11 nucleotides align to TRBD1. CDR1 is DFQATT, CDR2 SNEGSKA, per germline (reference sequence). J lost 9 bases, V lost 7 bases, and 11 bases had no gene match. The CDR3 sequence is 14 residues long. The CDR3 sequence is CSGRGQGADGEQFF. The CDR3 coding sequence is TGCAGTGGGAGAGGACAGGGGGCGGATGGTGAGCAGTTCTTC.